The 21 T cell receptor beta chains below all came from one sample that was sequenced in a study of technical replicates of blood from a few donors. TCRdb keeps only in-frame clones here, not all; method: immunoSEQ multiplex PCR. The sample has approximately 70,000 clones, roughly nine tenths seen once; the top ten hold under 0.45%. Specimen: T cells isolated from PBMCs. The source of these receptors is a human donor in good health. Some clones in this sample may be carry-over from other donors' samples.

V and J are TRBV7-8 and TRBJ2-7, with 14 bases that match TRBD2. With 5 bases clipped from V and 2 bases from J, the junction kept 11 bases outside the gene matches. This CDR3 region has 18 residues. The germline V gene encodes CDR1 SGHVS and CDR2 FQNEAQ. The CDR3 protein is CASSHRTSGRRGPYEQYF. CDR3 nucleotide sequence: TGTGCCAGCAGCCATAGGACTAGCGGGAGGAGAGGGCCCTACGAGCAGTACTTC.

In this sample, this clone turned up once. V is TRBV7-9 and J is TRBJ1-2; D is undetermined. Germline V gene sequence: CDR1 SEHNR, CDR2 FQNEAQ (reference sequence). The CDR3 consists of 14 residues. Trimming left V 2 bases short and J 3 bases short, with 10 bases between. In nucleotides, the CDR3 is TGTGCCAGCAGCTTAAGAGGGATTGACTATGGCTACACCTTC. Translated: CASSLRGIDYGYTF.

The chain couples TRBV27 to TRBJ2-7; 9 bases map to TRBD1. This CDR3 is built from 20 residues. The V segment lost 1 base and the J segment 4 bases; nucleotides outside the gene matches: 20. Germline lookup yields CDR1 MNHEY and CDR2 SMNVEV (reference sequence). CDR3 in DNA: TGTGCCAGCAGTTTATTGAGTGGACTCGATAGGGACAGGGCTCTGTACGAGCAGTACTTC. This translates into CASSLLSGLDRDRALYEQYF.

CDR3 loop: CATRSMTQGISNQPQHF. In DNA form, the CDR3 reads TGTGCCACCAGGTCTATGACCCAGGGGATTAGCAATCAGCCCCAGCATTTT. J is TRBJ1-5 and V is TRBV15, with a weak D call TRBD1 (6 bases). Trimming removed 6 bases at V and 0 bases at J, with 18 bases between. The CDR3 sequence is 17 residues long. Germline V gives CDR1 LNHNV, CDR2 YYDKDF (reference sequence).

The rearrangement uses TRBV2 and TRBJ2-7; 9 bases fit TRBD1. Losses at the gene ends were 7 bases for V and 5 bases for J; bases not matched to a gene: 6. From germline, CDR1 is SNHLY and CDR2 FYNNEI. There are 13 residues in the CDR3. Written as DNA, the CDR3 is TGTGCCAGCAATCAACAGGGGGCCCACGAGCAGTACTTC. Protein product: CASNQQGAHEQYF.

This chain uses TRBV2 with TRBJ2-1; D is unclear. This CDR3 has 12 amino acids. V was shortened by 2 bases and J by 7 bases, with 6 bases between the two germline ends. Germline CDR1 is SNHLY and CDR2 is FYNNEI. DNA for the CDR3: TGTGCCAGCAGTGAACCCGGGAATGAGCAGTTCTTC. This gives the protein CASSEPGNEQFF.

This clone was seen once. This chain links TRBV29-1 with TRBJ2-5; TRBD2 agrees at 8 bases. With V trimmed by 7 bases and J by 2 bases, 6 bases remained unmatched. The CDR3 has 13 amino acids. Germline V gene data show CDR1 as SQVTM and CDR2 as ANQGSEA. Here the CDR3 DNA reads TGCAGCGCTATACTAGCGGCTCAAGAGACCCAGTACTTC. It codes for CSAILAAQETQYF.

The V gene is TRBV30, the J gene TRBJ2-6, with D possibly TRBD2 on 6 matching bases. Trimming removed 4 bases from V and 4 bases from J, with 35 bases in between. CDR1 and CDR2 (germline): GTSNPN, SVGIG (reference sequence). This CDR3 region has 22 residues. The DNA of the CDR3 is TGTGCCTGGAATTTCGGTTGGTTAGGGACTCCAGGGCTAAAGGAAGGGGCCAACGTCCTGACTTTC. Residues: CAWNFGWLGTPGLKEGANVLTF. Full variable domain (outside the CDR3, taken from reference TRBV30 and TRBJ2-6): SQTIHQWPATLVQPVGSPLSLECTVEGTSNPNLYWYRQAAGRGLQLLFYSVGIGQISSEVPQNLSASRPQDRQFILSSKKLLLSDSGFYLCAWNFGWLGTPGLKEGANVLTFGAGSRLTVL.

DNA for the CDR3: TGTGCCAGCAGCAAACAGGGGATACGGAACACTGAAGCTTTCTTT. It is translated as CASSKQGIRNTEAFF. The gene calls are TRBV5-4 and TRBJ1-1; 7 bases line up with TRBD1. The CDR3 consists of 15 residues. In germline, CDR1 is SGHNT, CDR2 YYREEE (reference sequence). V was pared by 4 bases and J by 1 base, with 7 bases of the junction left unmatched.

CDR3 sequence (DNA): TGTGCCAGCAGCTCGGGGCGGGGGACTGAAGCTTTCTTT. Its protein is CASSSGRGTEAFF. The chain combines TRBV5-4 with TRBJ1-1; maybe TRBD1 (5 bases). Germline CDR1 is SGHNT and CDR2 is YYREEE (reference sequence). This CDR3 comprises 13 residues. The ends were cut back, 3 bases at V and 5 bases at J, with 11 bases in the middle.

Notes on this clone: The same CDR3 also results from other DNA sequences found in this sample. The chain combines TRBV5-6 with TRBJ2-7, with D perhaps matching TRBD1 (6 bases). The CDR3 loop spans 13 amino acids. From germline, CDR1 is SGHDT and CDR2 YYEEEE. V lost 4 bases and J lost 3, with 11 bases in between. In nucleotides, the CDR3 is TGTGCCAGCAGCCCGACAGGTAGCTACGAGCAGTACTTC. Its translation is CASSPTGSYEQYF.

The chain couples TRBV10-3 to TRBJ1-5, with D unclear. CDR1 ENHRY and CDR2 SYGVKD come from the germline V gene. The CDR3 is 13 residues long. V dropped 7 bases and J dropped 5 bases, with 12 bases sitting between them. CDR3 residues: CAITRESDQPQHF. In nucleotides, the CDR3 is TGTGCCATCACCCGAGAAAGCGATCAGCCCCAGCATTTT.

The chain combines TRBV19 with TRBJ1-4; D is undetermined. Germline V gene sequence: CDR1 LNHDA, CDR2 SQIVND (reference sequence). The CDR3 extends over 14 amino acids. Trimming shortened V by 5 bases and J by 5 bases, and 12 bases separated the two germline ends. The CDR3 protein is CASSLGLTNEKLFF. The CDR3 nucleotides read TGTGCCAGTAGTCTCGGACTGACCAATGAAAAACTGTTTTTT.

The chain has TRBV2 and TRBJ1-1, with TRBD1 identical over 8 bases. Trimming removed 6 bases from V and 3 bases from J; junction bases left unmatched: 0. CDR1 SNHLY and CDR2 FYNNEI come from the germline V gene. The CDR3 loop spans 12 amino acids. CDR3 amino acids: CASRTGDTEAFF. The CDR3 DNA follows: TGTGCCAGCAGGACAGGGGACACTGAAGCTTTCTTT.

The CDR3, as DNA: TGTGCCAGCAGCTTGGGACAGGGGTTTTACGAGCAGTACTTC. This gives the protein CASSLGQGFYEQYF. The rearrangement links TRBV7-9 to TRBJ2-7; 10 bases are a match to TRBD1. CDR1 and CDR2 from the germline V gene are SEHNR and FQNEAQ (reference sequence). CDR3 length equals 14 residues. The ends lost 3 bases at V and 4 bases at J; junction bases unmatched: 3.

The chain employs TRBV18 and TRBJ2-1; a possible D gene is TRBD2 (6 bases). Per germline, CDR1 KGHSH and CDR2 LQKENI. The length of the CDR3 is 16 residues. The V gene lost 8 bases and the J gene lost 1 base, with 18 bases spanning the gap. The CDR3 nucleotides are TGTGCCAGCCGGGCAACCCGGGACTCGTCCTACAATGAGCAGTTCTTC. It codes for CASRATRDSSYNEQFF.

The CDR3 is CASSLGTTNTEAFF. The CDR3 nucleotides read TGCGCCAGCAGCTTGGGGACAACCAACACTGAAGCTTTCTTT. The chain uses TRBV5-1 and TRBJ1-1, with D possibly being TRBD1 (5 bases). Trimming removed 0 bases from V and 2 bases from J, with 8 bases in between. The CDR3 is 14 amino acids. CDR1 and CDR2 from the germline V gene are SGHRS and YFSETQ.

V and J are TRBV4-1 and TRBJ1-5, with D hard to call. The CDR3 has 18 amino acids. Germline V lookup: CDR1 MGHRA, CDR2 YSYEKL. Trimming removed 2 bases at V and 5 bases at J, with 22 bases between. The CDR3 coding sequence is TGCGCCAGCAGCCAACACCCCTTGACACTAGCTAAAGATCAGCCCCAGCATTTT. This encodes CASSQHPLTLAKDQPQHF.

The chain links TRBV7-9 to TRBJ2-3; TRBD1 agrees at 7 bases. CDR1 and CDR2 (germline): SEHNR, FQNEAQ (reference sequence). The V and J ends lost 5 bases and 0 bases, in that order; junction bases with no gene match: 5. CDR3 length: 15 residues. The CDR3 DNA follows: TGTGCCAGCAGCCTTAAGGGACAGAGCACAGATACGCAGTATTTT. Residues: CASSLKGQSTDTQYF.

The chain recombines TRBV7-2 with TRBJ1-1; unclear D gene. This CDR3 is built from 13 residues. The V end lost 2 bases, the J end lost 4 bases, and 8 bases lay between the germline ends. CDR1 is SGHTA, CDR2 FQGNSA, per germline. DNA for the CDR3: TGTGCCAGCAGCTTAAATAGAGGCACTGAAGCTTTCTTT. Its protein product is CASSLNRGTEAFF.

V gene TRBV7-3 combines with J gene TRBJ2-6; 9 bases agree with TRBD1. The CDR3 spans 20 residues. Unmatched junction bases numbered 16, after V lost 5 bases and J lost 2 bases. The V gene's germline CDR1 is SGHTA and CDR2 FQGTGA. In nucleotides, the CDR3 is TGTGCCAGCAGCCTACCCGGACAGGGGCTTTTTTACCCTGGGGCCAACGTCCTGACTTTC. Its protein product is CASSLPGQGLFYPGANVLTF.